This T cell receptor (beta chain) is drawn from a study of OX40 agonist ivuxolimab in advanced cancers. For context, the study as a whole: Ivuxolimab was an agonistic, fully human IgG2 monoclonal antibody directed against OX40 (CD134), a costimulatory receptor. Of the approximately 50 dose-escalation patients, hepatocellular carcinoma was present in about 19, melanoma in roughly 15, renal cell carcinoma in 9 and head and neck cancer in 9. The point of sequencing TCRbeta in the periphery was to test whether ivuxolimab changed TCR sequence diversity and drove clonal T-cell expansion. In the dose-escalation cohort, 65% to 90% of patients were male, and the mean age was roughly 60 years, with a range of roughly 20 to 79. Prior anti-PD-1, anti-PD-L1 or anti-CTLA-4 therapy was permitted, and roughly two fifths of dose-escalation patients had received checkpoint inhibitors. Intravenous ivuxolimab was administered to patients every 2 weeks at six dose levels: 0.01, 0.1, 0.3, 1.5, 3 and 10 mg/kg. The paper covers the monotherapy dose-escalation part of the phase I ivuxolimab trial, which included N ≈ 57 patients. Partial responses occurred in three dose-escalation patients, of whom one had hepatocellular carcinoma and two had cutaneous melanoma.

Concerning this clone itself: Its antigen is still unknown. The input lacks base qualities; no much larger clone sits a single base away.

V lost 6 bases and J lost 8 bases, and the count of bases not matched to a germline gene is 13. CDR1 and CDR2, per the germline V gene, are SQVTM and ANQGSEA. Including cysteine and phenylalanine, the CDR3 has 15 amino acids. Of the read, only the CDR3 DNA is kept; its 45 bases are in frame from base 1. The trial excluded patients who had a history of autoimmune disease or were on systemic immunosuppression. In every dose cohort, peripheral blood was drawn for TCR sequencing at baseline, cycle 4 day 1, and cycle 7 day 1. Samples came from an open-label, multicenter, first-in-human phase I dose-escalation trial of ivuxolimab. Adults with locally advanced or metastatic head and neck squamous cell, hepatocellular, melanoma or renal cell carcinoma were enrolled in the trial. Before TCR sequencing, CD4+ and CD8+ T cells were separately sorted from peripheral blood. General study outcomes and caveats: Partial responders in the 0.1-3.0 mg/kg groups had among the lowest normalized peripheral clonal expansion, especially among CD8+ T cells. At doses of 0.1 to 3.0 mg/kg, clonal expansion of both CD4+ and CD8+ T cells in blood was seen between baseline and week 6. The antigen specificity of the peripheral T cells that underwent clonal expansion was not determined. Low levels of normalized T-cell clonal expansion were also shown by some nonresponding patients. After ivuxolimab, expanded clones were on average more numerous among CD8+ T cells than among CD4+ T cells.

Genomic DNA was isolated from the sorted cells so that the TCRbeta CDR3 region could be sequenced. The immunoSEQ Assay was used for sequencing of TCRbeta CDR3 regions. Here the immuneACCESS table is served through TCRdb, limited to in-frame sequences with V and J called. Missing clones are a known gap in these copies; in checked studies unresolved V genes cover under half, and the rest lacks a known reason. The sample table shows roughly 40,000 clones, and approximately 90% are seen once. The ten largest account for 5.5% to 7.5% of the sample. Sample: CD4+ or CD8+ T cells sorted from blood, taken in a trial of the OX40 agonist ivuxolimab. This TCR derives from an adult with an advanced solid tumor such as melanoma, head and neck, liver or kidney cancer. Rearrangement joined TRBV29-1 to TRBJ1-2; 12 of the junction bases match TRBD1. The CDR3 in this case is CSVVRDRGRGEGYTF. The sequenced DNA is TGCAGCGTCGTCCGGGACAGGGGGCGCGGAGAAGGCTACACCTTC.